Listed here is a single TCR beta chain. The target antigen is unknown. A much larger clonotype is one base distant, so this may be a read error. In this CDR3 the conserved last residue, phenylalanine or tryptophan, is missing, so a read error is likely. General study points: The larger-cohort validation was restricted to a single TCR beta V-J rearrangement rather than whole repertoires. In terms of TCR gene usage, tumor memory CD4+ T cells clustered together with blood and lymph node memory CD4+ cells, as well as with lymph node naive CD4+ cells.

Constant-region reverse primers amplified full-length variable regions, followed by semi-nested Nested Universal Primer A PCR. Via MiXCR, TCRdb re-called the 5' RACE reads, giving one row per CDR3 protein. The sample consists of about 50,000 distinct CDR3 sequences, around 26% of them appearing once. Unmatched junction bases numbered 6, after V lost 6 bases and J lost 5 bases. The germline V gene has CDR1 MNHNY and CDR2 SVGAGI (reference sequence). This CDR3 region has 13 residues. CD25-based Treg depletion was applied to purified naive CD4+ T cells. The TCR originated in a female donor with breast cancer. The chain combines TRBV6-6 with TRBJ1-2, with 7 bases aligning to TRBD1. The sample consisted of naive CD4+ T cells sorted from blood. As to subset: naive CD4+ T cells, CD4+CD45RA+CD25-. Here the CDR3 DNA reads TGTGCCAGCAGCCGGGACAGCCAGTATGGCTACACCCTC. This sequence encodes CASSRDSQYGYTL.